This entry is about one T cell receptor (beta chain). Its antigen has not been determined. One end of the junction fails to match germline, which may point to a read error. Each collaborating institution followed its own protocols to collect whole blood in K2EDTA tubes. For TCRbeta analysis, collaborator samples were shipped as frozen whole blood, as isolated PBMCs, or as DNA extracted from either sample type. TCRbeta CDR3 regions were amplified from genomic DNA by means of the immunoSEQ Assay, a bias-controlled multiplex PCR. In the authors' own workflow: The number of nucleated cells in each sample was estimated by amplification of reference gene primers within the assay. To quantify the absolute abundance of each unique TCRbeta CDR3 rearrangement, sequence reads were collapsed and filtered. For each sample, productive Simpson clonality was calculated by taking the square root of Simpson's diversity index across productive rearrangements. TCRdb took this table from immuneACCESS and kept in-frame rearrangements with V and J called. Such tables lack part of the clones; where checked against another copy, unresolved V genes explain under half of the gap, and the rest is unexplained. V, J and clone size derive from that table, while D and trimming were established from the DNA sequence. This sample gives 100,000 to 120,000 clones in total; 81% of them show up just once. The ten most abundant clones make up roughly 1.6% of the sample.

This sample is part of a study of blood T cell repertoires in COVID-19 (dated by TCRdb to 2018 to 2020). Notes on the research overall: Samples from collaborators originated in the United States, Italy and Spain and spanned both the acute and convalescent phases of COVID-19. The prospective study material was composed of cDNA or gDNA derived from T cells, B-cell-depleted T cells, or PBMCs. Deeply sampled blood TCRbeta repertoires from subjects exposed to, actively infected with, or recovered from COVID-19 were included in the dataset. The repertoires were released in a freely available public database meant as a resource for research on the immune response to SARS-CoV-2. Samples came from the ongoing ImmuneRACE study (first 160 participants) plus 1,254 subjects from 6 global collaborators. Sample metadata almost always included a de-identified subject ID, COVID-19 status, age in years and sex. HLA class I and class II types, where available, came from metadata supplied by the sample provider rather than from assay-based typing. General conclusions and limits of the study: Clinical and demographic metadata were provided uncurated, with the amount varying by source and participant.

The receptor was isolated from a man aged 50 to 60 with acute or convalescent COVID-19. The sample taken for sequencing was peripheral blood.

The nucleotide sequence is TGTGCCACCAGCGGAGATACACTTGAGACTGTGATCCAGTACTTC. Its product reads: CATSGDTLETVIQYF. Recombination joined TRBV15 with TRBJ2-5; there is no confident call for the D gene. Inclusive of the bounding cysteine and phenylalanine, the CDR3 is 15 residues long. The kept DNA is CDR3 alone, 45 bases in frame from the first base. Looking up the germline V gene (reference sequence) yields CDR1 LNHNV and CDR2 YYDKDF.